This T cell receptor beta chain emerged from a study of CD8 T cells in Susac syndrome. TCR beta was sequenced from blood CD8+ and CD4+ T cells. The multiple sclerosis control group comprised treatment-naive patients with stable or active relapsing-remitting disease. It was negative isolation that provided the CD8+ and CD4+ T cells, whereas TEMRA cells were enriched by FACS. RNA totalling roughly 0.45 to 1 ug underwent reverse transcription with random hexamers. Amplification of TCR beta CDR3 across 54 Vbeta and 13 Jbeta was performed with immunoSEQ multiplex PCR. TCRdb reprocessed the immunoSEQ multiplex PCR reads via MiXCR and lists one record per CDR3 protein. The table has a few hundred thousand distinct CDR3 sequences, 92% seen once. Losses at the gene ends were 5 bases for V and 6 bases for J; bases not matched to a gene: 5. The germline V gene has CDR1 SGDLS and CDR2 YYNGEE. The CDR3 has 13 residues.

The chain joins TRBV9 to TRBJ2-7; 10 positions agree with TRBD1. Sequenced: CD8+ T cells from PBMCs. The receptor comes from a human donor with multiple sclerosis. The CDR3 coding sequence is TGTGCCAGCAGTCCGGGACAGGGGCCCGAGCAGTACTTC. The encoded protein is CASSPGQGPEQYF.